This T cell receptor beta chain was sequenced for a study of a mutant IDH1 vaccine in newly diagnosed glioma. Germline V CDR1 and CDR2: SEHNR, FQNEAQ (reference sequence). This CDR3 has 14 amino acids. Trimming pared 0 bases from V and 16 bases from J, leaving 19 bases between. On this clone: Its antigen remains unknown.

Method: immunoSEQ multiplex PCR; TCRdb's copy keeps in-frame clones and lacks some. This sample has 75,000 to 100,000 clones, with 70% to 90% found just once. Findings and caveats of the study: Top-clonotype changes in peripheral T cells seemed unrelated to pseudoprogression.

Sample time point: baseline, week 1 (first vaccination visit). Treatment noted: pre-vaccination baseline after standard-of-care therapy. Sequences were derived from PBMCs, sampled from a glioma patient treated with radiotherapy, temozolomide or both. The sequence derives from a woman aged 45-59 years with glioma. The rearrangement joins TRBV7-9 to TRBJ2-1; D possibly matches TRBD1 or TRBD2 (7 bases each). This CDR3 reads CASSLALGRGLQFF. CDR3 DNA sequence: TGTGCCAGCAGCTTAGCGCTTGGGAGGGGGCTTCAATTCTTC.